The 15 T cell receptor beta chains given below trace back to one sample, sequenced in a study of T cell repertoires in cytomegalovirus infection. In TCRdb, the reads were re-called with MiXCR into one record per CDR3 protein. The sample lists roughly 570,000 distinct CDR3 sequences; around two fifths were seen once. These receptors are not linked to any known antigen. The material sequenced was cultured PBMCs, taken from culture after CMV antigen stimulation. These receptors came from a human donor in good health (CMV status not recorded). Some clones in this sample may be carry-over from other donors' samples.

The chain employs TRBV20-1 and TRBJ2-1, with unresolved D. The V gene lost 0 bases and the J gene lost 0 bases, with 12 bases spanning the gap. Germline-derived CDR1 and CDR2 are DFQATT and SNEGSKA (reference sequence). The CDR3 has 16 residues. The CDR3 DNA reads TGCAGTGCTAGAGAAGGCCGGTGGAGCTCCTACAATGAGCAGTTCTTC. Its translation is CSAREGRWSSYNEQFF.

This clonotype was found a few times. This rearrangement joins TRBV6-5 to TRBJ2-3; TRBD2 matches 7 bases. The junction had 6 bases not matched to a gene; V was cut back by 1 base and J by 5 bases. The CDR3 covers 15 residues. The germline gives CDR1 MNHEY, CDR2 SVGAGI. Here the CDR3 DNA reads TGTGCCAGCAGTTACTTAGGCGGGAGTGGAGATACGCAGTATTTT. Translated, it gives CASSYLGGSGDTQYF.

The rearrangement joins TRBV12-3 or TRBV12-4 to TRBJ1-5; no definite D call. Trimming took off 6 bases at V and 0 bases at J, with 15 bases between the two ends. The CDR3 is made up of 16 amino acids. The CDR3 here is CASSLSPEYSNQPQHF. DNA of the CDR3: TGTGCCAGCAGCTTGTCGCCAGAATATAGCAATCAGCCCCAGCATTTT.

The chain joins TRBV20-1 to TRBJ2-5; no reliable D call. The length of the CDR3 is 15 residues. Looked up from germline, CDR1 is DFQATT and CDR2 is SNEGSKA (reference sequence). V gave up 0 bases and J gave up 4 bases, with 15 bases separating them. The chain's CDR3 is CSARDGLGSRETQYF. The CDR3 DNA follows: TGCAGTGCTAGAGATGGGTTGGGGTCCCGAGAGACCCAGTACTTC.

This clonotype was counted between two and nine times. CDR3 protein: CASSLKRSPVDEQFF. DNA for the CDR3: TGTGCCAGCAGCTTAAAGCGTTCCCCGGTGGACGAGCAGTTCTTC. The chain recombines TRBV7-8 with TRBJ2-1, with D unclear. V lost 2 bases and J 10 bases, leaving 18 bases between the germline ends. The CDR3 has 15 residues. The germline V gene encodes CDR1 SGHVS and CDR2 FQNEAQ.

V usage is TRBV7-9 and J usage is TRBJ1-2; TRBD1 matches at 8 bases. The germline V gene encodes CDR1 SEHNR and CDR2 FQNEAQ (reference sequence). The junction had 12 bases not matched to a gene; V was cut back by 3 bases and J by 6 bases. This CDR3 region has 16 residues. The CDR3 region has the DNA TGTGCCAGCAGCTTGTCCGACAGGGGAATTTATAATGGCTACACCTTC. It yields the protein CASSLSDRGIYNGYTF.

CDR3 residues: CASSPAGTSANEQFF. The CDR3 region has the DNA TGTGCCAGCAGTCCGGCAGGGACTAGCGCGAATGAGCAGTTCTTC. The chain employs TRBV6-2 or TRBV6-3 and TRBJ2-1; 10 bases are shared with TRBD2. V gave up 5 bases and J gave up 7 bases; unmatched junction bases: 8. This CDR3 contains 15 residues. The germline V gene has CDR1 MNHEY and CDR2 SVGEGT.

The chain combines TRBV14 with TRBJ2-1, with 7 bases aligning to TRBD2. The germline V gene has CDR1 SGHDN and CDR2 FVKESK. The CDR3 has 13 residues. V lost 0 bases to trimming and J lost 13 bases; unmatched junction nucleotides: 6. CDR3 bases: TGTGCCAGCAGCCAAGACGGCGGGAGCACTCAGTTCTTC. As protein: CASSQDGGSTQFF.

V and J are TRBV19 and TRBJ2-1, with 7 positions matching TRBD1. V dropped 7 bases and J dropped 4; count of bases not matched to a gene: 4. Germline V gives CDR1 LNHDA, CDR2 SQIVND (reference sequence). The CDR3 has 13 residues. The CDR3 sequence is CASTTTGYNEQFF. CDR3 nucleotide sequence: TGTGCCAGTACCACGACAGGGTACAATGAGCAGTTCTTC. Filled out from reference TRBV19 and TRBJ2-1, the complete variable domain reads DGGITQSPKYLFRKEGQNVTLSCEQNLNHDAMYWYRQDPGQGLRLIYYSQIVNDFQKGDIAEGYSVSREKKESFPLTVTSAQKNPTAFYLCASTTTGYNEQFFGPGTRLTVL.

This chain connects TRBV7-4 to TRBJ2-5, with 9 bases that match TRBD1. The V gene's germline CDR1 is SGHVT and CDR2 SQSDAQ. This CDR3 comprises 13 residues. J was trimmed by 8 bases and V by 6 bases; bases with no gene match: 7. CDR3 coding DNA: TGTGCCAGCAGTGATCCGGGACAGGGAACCCAGTACTTC. The encoded protein is CASSDPGQGTQYF. The whole variable domain, filled in from reference TRBV7-4 and TRBJ2-5, reads GAGVSQSPRYKVAKRGRDVALRCDSISGHVTLYWYRQTLGQGSEVLTYSQSDAQRDKSGRPSGRFSAERPERSVSTLKIQRTEQGDSAVYLCASSDPGQGTQYFGPGTRLLVL.

The V call is TRBV20-1, the J call TRBJ2-3; TRBD2 is a possible D gene (5 bases). Between the trimmed V and J ends, which lost 5 bases and 5 bases, there was a span of 20 bases. This CDR3 contains 15 residues. Germline CDR1 and CDR2: DFQATT and SNEGSKA (reference sequence). CDR3 nucleotides: TGCAGTGCTGCGAGTCCGGGCCTCGAGGGAGATACGCAGTATTTT. The encoded protein is CSAASPGLEGDTQYF.

J is TRBJ2-7 and V is TRBV20-1, with TRBD1 matching over 8 bases. Germline V gene sequence: CDR1 DFQATT, CDR2 SNEGSKA (reference sequence). V trimming: 0 bases; J trimming: 3 bases; junction bases outside the gene matches: 13. This CDR3 contains 17 residues. CDR3 amino acids: CSARDKVLGQGLYEQYF. In DNA form, the CDR3 reads TGCAGTGCTAGAGATAAGGTTTTAGGACAGGGTCTCTACGAGCAGTACTTC.

The chain uses TRBV29-1 and TRBJ2-1; D perhaps matches TRBD2 (6 bases). V lost 3 bases and J 0 bases, leaving 15 bases between the germline ends. Germline V gives CDR1 SQVTM, CDR2 ANQGSEA. The CDR3 spans 16 residues. The CDR3 DNA reads TGCAGCGTTGAGTTTGGCCGGGAGAGCTCCTACAATGAGCAGTTCTTC. It is translated as CSVEFGRESSYNEQFF.

Only a few counts were recorded for this clonotype. V is TRBV7-6 and J is TRBJ1-5, with TRBD1 as a possible D gene (5 bases). Germline CDR1 SGHVS, CDR2 FNYEAQ. V lost 5 bases to trimming and J lost 2 bases, with 10 bases between them. The CDR3 loop spans 14 amino acids. This CDR3 reads CASSRVGGNQPQHF. In nucleotides, the CDR3 is TGTGCCAGCAGCCGAGTGGGGGGCAATCAGCCCCAGCATTTT. The full variable domain, completed using reference TRBV7-6 and TRBJ1-5, is GAGVSQSPRYKVTKRGQDVALRCDPISGHVSLYWYRQALGQGPEFLTYFNYEAQQDKSGLPNDRFSAERPEGSISTLTIQRTEQRDSAMYRCASSRVGGNQPQHFGDGTRLSIL.

The chain recombines TRBV20-1 with TRBJ2-7, with 14 nucleotides matching TRBD2. The CDR3 consists of 16 residues. Germline trimming cut 6 bases from V and 3 bases from J; bases unmatched to any gene: 10. Germline-derived CDR1 and CDR2 are DFQATT and SNEGSKA (reference sequence). The CDR3 sequence is CSASPGLAGAFYEQYF. CDR3 in DNA: TGCAGTGCCAGCCCGGGACTAGCGGGGGCTTTCTACGAGCAGTACTTC.